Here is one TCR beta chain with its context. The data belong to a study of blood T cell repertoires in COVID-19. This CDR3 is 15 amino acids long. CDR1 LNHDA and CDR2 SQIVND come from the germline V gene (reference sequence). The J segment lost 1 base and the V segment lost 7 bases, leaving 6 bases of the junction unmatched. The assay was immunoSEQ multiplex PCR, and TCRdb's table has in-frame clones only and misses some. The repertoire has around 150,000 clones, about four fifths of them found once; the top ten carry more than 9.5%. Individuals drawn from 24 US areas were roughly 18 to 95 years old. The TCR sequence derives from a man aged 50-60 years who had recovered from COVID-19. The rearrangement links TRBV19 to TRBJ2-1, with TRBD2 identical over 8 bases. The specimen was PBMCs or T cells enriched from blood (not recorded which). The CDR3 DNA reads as TGTGCCAGTACGGCCAAGCGGGGGTCCTACAATGAGCAGTTCTTC. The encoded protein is CASTAKRGSYNEQFF. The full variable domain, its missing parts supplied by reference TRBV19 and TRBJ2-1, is DGGITQSPKYLFRKEGQNVTLSCEQNLNHDAMYWYRQDPGQGLRLIYYSQIVNDFQKGDIAEGYSVSREKKESFPLTVTSAQKNPTAFYLCASTAKRGSYNEQFFGPGTRLTVL.